This entry concerns a single TCR beta chain. No antigen is known for it. These data are taken from a study of beta chain features in type 1 diabetes. Study-wide results and limits: Type 1 diabetes patients had TCRB CDR3s that were shorter (moderately but significantly so) in all four CD4+ subsets. High TCR expression in some cells could lead to their over-representation in cDNA sequencing.

V dropped 6 bases and J dropped 3 bases, with 15 bases sitting between them. The CDR3 runs to 14 residues. Germline assignment: CDR1 SEHNR and CDR2 FQNEAQ (reference sequence). The isolated RNA, all of it, was reverse transcribed, so expressed TCRB transcripts were what got sequenced. The method was immunoSEQ multiplex PCR; TCRdb's version includes in-frame clones alone and lacks a portion of them. The repertoire has over 20,000 clones, approximately 53% of them found once; the top ten carry around 0.3%. Sequencing was carried out using stem cell memory CD4+ T cells from blood. The chain employs TRBV7-9 and TRBJ2-7, with D maybe TRBD1 (6 bases). The clonotype comes from a man younger than 40 with type 1 diabetes. The CDR3 nucleotides read TGTGCCAGCAGGTCCGGGACAACGGTCTACGAGCAGTACTTC. Translating it yields CASRSGTTVYEQYF.